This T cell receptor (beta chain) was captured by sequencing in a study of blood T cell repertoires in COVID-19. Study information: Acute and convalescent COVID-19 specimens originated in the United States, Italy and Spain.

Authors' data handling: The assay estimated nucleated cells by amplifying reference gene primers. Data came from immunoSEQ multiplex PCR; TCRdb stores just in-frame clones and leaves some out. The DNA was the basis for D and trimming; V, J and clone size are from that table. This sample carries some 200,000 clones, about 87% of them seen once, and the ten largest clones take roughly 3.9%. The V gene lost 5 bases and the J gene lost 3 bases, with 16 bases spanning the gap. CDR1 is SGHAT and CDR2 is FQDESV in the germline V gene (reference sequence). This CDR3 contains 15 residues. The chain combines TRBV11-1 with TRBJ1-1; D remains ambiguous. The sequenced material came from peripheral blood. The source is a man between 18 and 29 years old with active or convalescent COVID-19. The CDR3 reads CASSPFGASDTEAFF. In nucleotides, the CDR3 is TGTGCCAGCAGCCCCTTCGGCGCTAGCGACACTGAAGCTTTCTTT.